This paragraph covers one TCR beta chain sequence. Its matching antigen is unknown. This sample was included in a study of cytomegalovirus exposure and HLA in healthy donors. Across the study: Most donors, less than 85% of a few hundred genotyped, fell in the Caucasian-associated ancestry cluster.

J was trimmed by 5 bases and V by 2 bases; bases with no gene match: 1. CDR3 size: 14 residues. Germline loops: CDR1 PRHDT, CDR2 FYEKMQ (reference sequence). Broader study findings: Excluded: some indistinguishable V segments such as TRBV6-2 and TRBV6-3. Diagnosis of cytomegalovirus status made by the classifier reportedly showed high specificity and sensitivity. Near-uniform donor sequencing depth was presumed by presence/absence analyses.

Primers included in the PCR were 60 Vbeta and 13 Jbeta primers. The method was immunoSEQ multiplex PCR; TCRdb's version includes in-frame clones alone and lacks a portion of them. In the table there are some 180,000 clones, around 82% of which are singletons. The sample taken for sequencing was PBMCs. The TCR originated in a man aged 35 to 55 in good health and CMV-seropositive. The V and J genes are TRBV13 and TRBJ2-1; 9 nucleotides match TRBD2. This CDR3 reads CASSLRLADNEQFF. Written as DNA, the CDR3 is TGTGCCAGCAGCTTAAGACTAGCGGACAATGAGCAGTTCTTC.